The 6 T cell receptor beta chains below all came from one sample that was sequenced in a study of cytomegalovirus exposure and HLA in healthy donors. The PCR ran on 60 Vbeta and 13 Jbeta primers. Libraries were prepared by immunoSEQ multiplex PCR; TCRdb keeps only in-frame clonotypes and omits some of them. The sample records about 140,000 clones, about 80% being singletons. Sequences were obtained from PBMCs. Source of these receptors: a woman in her thirties or forties in good health and CMV-seronegative.

The chain joins TRBV19 to TRBJ1-1; the match to TRBD1 covers 7 bases. The germline gives CDR1 LNHDA, CDR2 SQIVND (reference sequence). V shed 9 bases, J shed 5 bases, and the junction held 6 bases outside the gene matches. This CDR3 is built from 12 residues. The CDR3 nucleotides are TGTGCCAGCCAACAGGGGCTTACTGAAGCTTTCTTT. Amino acid sequence: CASQQGLTEAFF.

V is TRBV19 and J is TRBJ1-2, with TRBD1 identical over 8 bases. Germline lookup yields CDR1 LNHDA and CDR2 SQIVND (reference sequence). The V and J ends lost 1 base and 8 bases, in that order; junction bases with no gene match: 24. This CDR3 is 20 amino acids long. The CDR3 DNA sequence: TGTGCCAGTAGTATAGGGTCCCACTTGGGGGACAGGCTTCTCTACTTGGGCTACACCTTC. Translation gives CASSIGSHLGDRLLYLGYTF.

This clone was picked up one time. The V and J genes are TRBV9 and TRBJ2-1; no firm D call. Germline CDR1 SGDLS, CDR2 YYNGEE. The CDR3 covers 12 residues. Deletions cut 3 bases from V and 4 bases from J, with 5 bases between. DNA of the CDR3: TGTGCCAGCAGCGCCGGTTACAATGAGCAGTTCTTC. This gives the protein CASSAGYNEQFF. The full variable domain, completed using reference TRBV9 and TRBJ2-1, is DSGVTQTPKHLITATGQRVTLRCSPRSGDLSVYWYQQSLDQGLQFLIQYYNGEERAKGNILERFSAQQFPDLHSELNLSSLELGDSALYFCASSAGYNEQFFGPGTRLTVL.

This chain uses TRBV9 with TRBJ1-2; D is unclear. Germline-derived CDR1 and CDR2 are SGDLS and YYNGEE. V lost 0 bases, J lost 14 bases, and 20 bases lay in between. This CDR3 region has 14 residues. The CDR3 DNA sequence: TGTGCCAGCAGCGTAGTACTCGGAGTGGGCAGGAGGACCTTC. Its translation is CASSVVLGVGRRTF.

V usage is TRBV19 and J usage is TRBJ1-5; weak D call: TRBD1 (5 bases). Trimming pared 5 bases from V and 0 bases from J, leaving 14 bases between. This CDR3 comprises 16 residues. CDR1 LNHDA and CDR2 SQIVND come from the germline V gene (reference sequence). The CDR3 here is CASSPRQPHSNQPQHF. Here the CDR3 DNA reads TGTGCCAGTAGTCCGCGACAGCCCCATAGCAATCAGCCCCAGCATTTT.

The V gene is TRBV14, the J gene TRBJ1-4; D is undetermined. Germline V gene data show CDR1 as SGHDN and CDR2 as FVKESK. V was trimmed by 0 bases and J by 0 bases, leaving 8 bases between them. This CDR3 comprises 16 residues. The CDR3, as DNA: TGTGCCAGCAGCCAAGACCCCCGAGCAACTAATGAAAAACTGTTTTTT. This codes for CASSQDPRATNEKLFF.